This T cell receptor (beta chain) appears in the sequencing data of a study of response to subunit inactivated influenza vaccine. General observations from the study: The authors put forward the suggestion that each seasonal influenza vaccination may bring in only a limited number of new T cells.

Comments on this clonotype: Its antigen remains unknown.

CDR1 and CDR2 from the germline V gene are SGHRS and YFSETQ. This CDR3 spans 17 amino acids. V was pared by 1 base and J by 0 bases, with 11 bases between. TCRdb itself ran the RT-PCR reads through MiXCR, one entry per CDR3 protein. The data show around 650,000 distinct CDR3 sequences, around 14% seen once. The source material was PBMCs from blood, sampled 11 to 12 days after vaccination. The source of this sequence is a man aged 45-60 years who received an inactivated influenza vaccine. The J gene is TRBJ2-6, the V gene TRBV5-1, with a possible D match to TRBD1 (5 bases). The CDR3 coding sequence is TGCGCCAGCAGCTTGAGGAAGGGGAACTCTGGGGCCAACGTCCTGACTTTC. Protein sequence: CASSLRKGNSGANVLTF.